These T cell receptor beta chains were read from a single sample in a study of T-cell reconstitution after alpha-beta-depleted transplantation in children. TCRdb fed the PCR reads into MiXCR, producing one record per CDR3 protein. Of around 200,000 distinct CDR3 sequences in the sample, 7% to 9% were seen once. Source: PBMCs, mostly from graft donor cells, taken 360 days after TCRalphabeta/CD19-depleted stem cell transplant. These receptors were obtained from a male patient between 2 and 15 years old who had a stem cell transplant for acute myeloid leukemia, so the T cells may come from the graft donor. Both conserved end residues are part of each CDR3. The D gene is left open where the match is weak. For some rows the clone size is stated as once, few or many, or as a class when expanded; others skip it.

>NA|few|TRBJ2-5|TRBV9
CASSVAPQGRAQETQYF
TGTGCCAGCAGCGTAGCCCCACAGGGGAGGGCTCAAGAGACCCAGTACTTC
>TRBD2|NA|TRBJ2-3|TRBV5-5
CASSPPLLAGGSTDTQYF
TGTGCCAGCAGCCCGCCCCTTCTAGCGGGGGGTAGCACAGATACGCAGTATTTT
>NA|many|TRBJ1-5|TRBV20-1
CSARGGLGNQPQHF
TGCAGTGCTAGAGGGGGGCTTGGCAATCAGCCCCAGCATTTT
>NA|NA|TRBJ2-5|TRBV11-2
CASSLERAGLHQYF
TGTGCCAGCAGCTTAGAACGGGCAGGGCTACACCAGTACTTC
>NA|NA|TRBJ1-5|TRBV7-6
CASSPTGAQPQHF
TGTGCCAGCAGCCCCACGGGCGCCCAGCCCCAGCATTTT
>NA|NA|TRBJ2-2|TRBV12-5
CASGLVQKTGEGGELFF
TGTGCTAGTGGTTTGGTACAGAAGACAGGGGAGGGCGGGGAGCTGTTTTTT
>NA|NA|TRBJ1-2|TRBV12-3/TRBV12-4
CASSFGQPAGYTF
TGTGCCAGCAGTTTTGGACAGCCCGCTGGCTACACCTTC
>NA|NA|TRBJ1-2|TRBV29-1
CSVPSGKSGYTF
TGCAGCGTCCCATCAGGGAAGTCGGGCTACACCTTC
>NA|NA|TRBJ2-4|TRBV4-1
CASSHWTQPENIQYF
TGCGCCAGCAGCCACTGGACTCAGCCGGAAAACATTCAGTACTTC
>TRBD2|few|TRBJ2-2|TRBV12-3/TRBV12-4
CASRLAGDRVTGELFF
TGTGCCAGCCGCCTAGCGGGAGATAGAGTCACCGGGGAGCTGTTTTTT
>TRBD2|NA|TRBJ2-7|TRBV5-1
CASSPRTSGRIDDEQYF
TGCGCCAGCAGCCCTCGGACTAGCGGGAGGATCGACGACGAGCAGTACTTC
>TRBD1|NA|TRBJ1-3|TRBV7-8
CASSIHRGTGNTIYF
TGTGCCAGCAGCATACACAGGGGAACAGGAAACACCATATATTTT
>TRBD2|few|TRBJ2-1|TRBV7-2
CASSLSSGGASSYNEQFF
TGTGCCAGCAGCTTATCTAGCGGGGGGGCCAGCTCCTACAATGAGCAGTTCTTC
>TRBD2|many|TRBJ2-7|TRBV7-8
CASSLGLAGDEQYF
TGTGCCAGCAGCTTAGGACTAGCGGGAGACGAGCAGTACTTC
>NA|NA|TRBJ2-1|TRBV21-1
CASRGTSAGNEQFF
TGTGCCAGCAGAGGGACTAGCGCCGGCAATGAGCAGTTCTTC
>TRBD1|few|TRBJ1-1|TRBV20-1
CSAPAADRENTEAFF
TGCAGTGCCCCTGCCGCCGACAGGGAGAACACTGAAGCTTTCTTT